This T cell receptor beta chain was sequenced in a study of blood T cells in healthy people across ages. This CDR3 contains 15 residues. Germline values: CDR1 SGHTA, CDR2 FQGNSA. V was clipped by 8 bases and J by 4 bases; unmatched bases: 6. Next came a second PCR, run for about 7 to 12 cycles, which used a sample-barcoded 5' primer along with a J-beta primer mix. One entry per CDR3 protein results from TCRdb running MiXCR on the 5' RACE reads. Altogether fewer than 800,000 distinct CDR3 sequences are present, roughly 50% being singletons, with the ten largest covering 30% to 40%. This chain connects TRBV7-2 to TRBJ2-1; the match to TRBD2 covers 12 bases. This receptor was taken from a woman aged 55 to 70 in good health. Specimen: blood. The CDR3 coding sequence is TGTGCCAGCGGACTCGGACTAGCGGGATACAATGAGCAGTTCTTC. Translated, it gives CASGLGLAGYNEQFF.